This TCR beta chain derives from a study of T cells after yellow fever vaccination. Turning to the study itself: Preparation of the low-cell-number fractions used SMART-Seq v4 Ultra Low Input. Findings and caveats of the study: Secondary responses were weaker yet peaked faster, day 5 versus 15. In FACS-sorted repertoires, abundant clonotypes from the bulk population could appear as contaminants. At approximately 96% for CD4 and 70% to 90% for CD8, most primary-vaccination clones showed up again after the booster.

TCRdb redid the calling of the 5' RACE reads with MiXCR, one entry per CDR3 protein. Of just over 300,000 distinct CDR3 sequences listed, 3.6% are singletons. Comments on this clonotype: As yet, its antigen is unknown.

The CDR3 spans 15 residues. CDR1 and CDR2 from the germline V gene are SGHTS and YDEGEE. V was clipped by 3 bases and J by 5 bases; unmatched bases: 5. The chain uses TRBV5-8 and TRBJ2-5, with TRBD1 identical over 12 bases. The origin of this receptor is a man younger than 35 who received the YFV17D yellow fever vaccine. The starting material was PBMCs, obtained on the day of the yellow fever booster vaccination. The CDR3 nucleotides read TGTGCCAGCAGCTCGGGACAGGGGGCAATGGAGACCCAGTACTTC. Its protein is CASSSGQGAMETQYF.